Listed here are 22 T cell receptor beta chains from one sample, sequenced in a study of blood T cell repertoires in COVID-19. TCRdb's copy holds only in-frame clones and misses some; the assay was immunoSEQ multiplex PCR. The sample gives some 160,000 clones, roughly 80% of which show up once; over 2% is in the top ten. The specimen was peripheral blood. The receptors were sampled from an elderly woman with acute or convalescent COVID-19.

The chain carries TRBV6-6 and TRBJ2-7, with D perhaps TRBD2 (6 bases). From germline, CDR1 is MNHNY and CDR2 SVGAGI (reference sequence). The ends were cut back, 5 bases at V and 3 bases at J, with 17 bases in the middle. This CDR3 comprises 15 residues. The CDR3 DNA sequence: TGTGCCAGCAGTACCCGATCCCTAGCGAACTACGAGCAGTACTTC. This translates into CASSTRSLANYEQYF.

The table lists this clone with a count of one. The chain combines TRBV7-2 with TRBJ2-3, with TRBD2 matching 7 bases. From germline, CDR1 is SGHTA and CDR2 FQGNSA. The CDR3 extends over 18 amino acids. V shed 0 bases and J 4 bases; nucleotides not matched to a gene: 13. DNA of the CDR3: TGTGCCAGCAGCTTAGCCGGGTTAGCGGGTGTTAAGCCAGATACGCAGTATTTT. It translates to CASSLAGLAGVKPDTQYF.

The CDR3 DNA reads TGCAGCGTTTTGACAGGCCCTAATGAAAAACTGTTTTTT. Translated, it gives CSVLTGPNEKLFF. This chain joins TRBV29-1 and TRBJ1-4; D possibly corresponds to TRBD1 (6 bases). The CDR3 runs 13 residues. Trimming pared 5 bases from V and 3 bases from J, leaving 10 bases between. CDR1 is SQVTM and CDR2 is ANQGSEA in the germline V gene.

CDR3 loop: CASSDHKGTDTQYF. The CDR3 DNA follows: TGTGCCAGCAGTGATCATAAGGGGACAGATACGCAGTATTTT. This chain connects TRBV25-1 to TRBJ2-3; a weak D match, TRBD1 (5 bases). The V end lost 3 bases, the J end lost 3 bases, and 10 bases lay between the germline ends. Germline V gives CDR1 MGHDK, CDR2 SYGVNS. This CDR3 region has 14 residues.

The V gene is TRBV3-1 (or the pseudogene TRBV3-2), the J gene TRBJ2-2, with a possible D match to TRBD2 (6 bases). V was pared by 9 bases and J by 5 bases, with 16 bases between. The CDR3 spans 14 residues. Germline CDR1 reads LGHDT; CDR2 reads YNNKEL (reference sequence). CDR3 loop: CASLGTSKTGELFF. The CDR3 DNA follows: TGTGCCAGTCTCGGAACTAGCAAAACCGGGGAGCTGTTTTTT.

V usage is TRBV19 and J usage is TRBJ2-2; 9 bases line up with TRBD1. CDR1 is LNHDA and CDR2 is SQIVND in the germline V gene (reference sequence). V trimming: 6 bases; J trimming: 2 bases; junction bases outside the gene matches: 16. The CDR3 loop spans 19 amino acids. In DNA form, the CDR3 reads TGTGCCAGTAGCCTCCGAGGACAGGGGAAGCCTCAAAACACCGGGGAGCTGTTTTTT. Its protein is CASSLRGQGKPQNTGELFF. The variable domain in full, with the rest retrieved from reference TRBV19 and TRBJ2-2, is DGGITQSPKYLFRKEGQNVTLSCEQNLNHDAMYWYRQDPGQGLRLIYYSQIVNDFQKGDIAEGYSVSREKKESFPLTVTSAQKNPTAFYLCASSLRGQGKPQNTGELFFGEGSRLTVL.

V and J are TRBV5-4 and TRBJ2-6; possibly TRBD1 for D (6 bases). The CDR3 sequence is 17 residues long. CDR1 is SGHNT and CDR2 is YYREEE in the germline V gene (reference sequence). V lost 0 bases and J lost 2, with 12 bases in between. CDR3 sequence reads: CASSLGRTATGANVLTF. The DNA for the CDR3 is TGTGCCAGCAGCTTGGGAAGGACAGCCACTGGGGCCAACGTCCTGACTTTC.

The chain is built from TRBV10-3 and TRBJ2-3; weak D call: TRBD2 (6 bases). There are 14 residues in the CDR3. Germline CDR1 reads ENHRY; CDR2 reads SYGVKD. V was shortened by 6 bases and J by 3 bases, with 13 bases between the two germline ends. The CDR3 nucleotides are TGTGCCATCAGCCGGGAGCCAAGAACAGATACGCAGTATTTT. Protein: CAISREPRTDTQYF.

This clone was detected a few times. The V and J genes are TRBV2 and TRBJ1-5, with 7 bases lining up with TRBD1. This CDR3 has 14 residues. V was clipped by 8 bases and J by 1 base; unmatched bases: 5. Germline V gives CDR1 SNHLY, CDR2 FYNNEI. The CDR3 region has the DNA TGTGCCAGCGCAGGGGGGACAAGCAATCAGCCCCAGCATTTT. Translation gives CASAGGTSNQPQHF.

The chain links TRBV5-4 to TRBJ2-3; D unresolved. The CDR3 totals 17 residues. V was trimmed by 3 bases and J by 0 bases, leaving 17 bases between them. Germline V gene lookup returns CDR1 SGHNT and CDR2 YYREEE (reference sequence). DNA for the CDR3: TGTGCCAGCAGCTCGGATCCTACAGATCCTAGCACAGATACGCAGTATTTT. This codes for CASSSDPTDPSTDTQYF.

The V gene is TRBV7-7, the J gene TRBJ2-5, with 7 bases lining up with TRBD1. The CDR3 is made up of 14 amino acids. Germline-derived CDR1 and CDR2 are SSHAT and FNYEAQ (reference sequence). V dropped 6 bases and J dropped 2; count of bases not matched to a gene: 6. The CDR3 here is CASSRTGAQETQYF. DNA of the CDR3: TGTGCCAGCAGTCGAACAGGGGCGCAAGAGACCCAGTACTTC. The full variable domain, rest sourced from reference TRBV7-7 and TRBJ2-5, is GAGVSQSPRYKVTKRGQDVTLRCDPISSHATLYWYQQALGQGPEFLTYFNYEAQPDKSGLPSDRFSAERPEGSISTLTIQRTEQRDSAMYRCASSRTGAQETQYFGPGTRLLVL.

The rearrangement links TRBV7-9 to TRBJ1-3; the D gene is possibly TRBD1 (6 bases). The V and J ends lost 11 bases and 0 bases respectively, with 14 bases between them. The CDR3 contains 14 residues. Germline assignment: CDR1 SEHNR and CDR2 FQNEAQ (reference sequence). Written as DNA, the CDR3 is TGTGCCTTAGGGGGTTCGTCCTCTGGAAACACCATATATTTT. Protein: CALGGSSSGNTIYF.

V usage is TRBV7-2 and J usage is TRBJ1-4, with 7 bases lining up with TRBD1. Unmatched junction bases numbered 9, after V lost 0 bases and J lost 14 bases. Germline CDR1 and CDR2: SGHTA and FQGNSA. The CDR3 is 14 residues long. In nucleotides, the CDR3 is TGTGCCAGCAGCTTAGCGAGGGGGTCGGACAGGCTGTTTTTT. Translating it yields CASSLARGSDRLFF.

This rearrangement joins TRBV5-6 to TRBJ2-7; possibly TRBD1 for D (5 bases). The CDR3 covers 14 residues. Trimming took 0 bases from V and 2 from J, leaving 9 bases between them. Germline CDR1 and CDR2: SGHDT and YYEEEE. CDR3: CASSLVPGTYEQYF. The CDR3 coding sequence is TGTGCCAGCAGCTTGGTACCAGGGACCTACGAGCAGTACTTC.

This sequence joins TRBV5-4 and TRBJ2-7; D uncertain. Germline V CDR1 and CDR2: SGHNT, YYREEE (reference sequence). Trimming removed 0 bases at V and 4 bases at J, with 5 bases between. CDR3 length: 12 residues. CDR3: CASSLDGYEQYF. CDR3 in DNA: TGTGCCAGCAGCTTGGACGGGTACGAGCAGTACTTC.

J is TRBJ1-6 and V is TRBV7-8, with 7 bases lining up with TRBD1. Germline V gene sequence: CDR1 SGHVS, CDR2 FQNEAQ. Trimming took 1 base from V and 7 from J; bases not matched to a gene: 10. CDR3 length equals 17 residues. The CDR3 protein is CASSLGSWTGSNSPLHF. The CDR3 DNA is TGTGCCAGCAGCTTAGGAAGTTGGACAGGCTCAAATTCACCCCTCCACTTT.

The genes are TRBV6-5 and TRBJ2-2; 9 bases match TRBD1. The germline V gene has CDR1 MNHEY and CDR2 SVGAGI. The CDR3 length is 14 residues. V lost 6 bases, J lost 6 bases, and 5 bases stayed unmatched. The CDR3 bases are TGTGCCAGCAGCCCGGGACAGGGCCCCGGGGAGCTGTTTTTT. Translation gives CASSPGQGPGELFF.

V is TRBV5-5 and J is TRBJ1-2; D is undetermined. The V end lost 0 bases, the J end lost 4 bases, and 16 bases lay between the germline ends. The CDR3 runs to 16 residues. The germline gives CDR1 SGHKS, CDR2 YYEKEE (reference sequence). CDR3 loop: CASSLAMAAQAYGYTF. The CDR3 DNA reads TGTGCCAGCAGCTTGGCCATGGCAGCCCAGGCCTATGGCTACACCTTC.

V and J are TRBV7-6 and TRBJ2-2; 7 bases line up with TRBD2. There are 16 residues in the CDR3. Germline V gene lookup returns CDR1 SGHVS and CDR2 FNYEAQ. V gave up 5 bases and J gave up 3 bases; unmatched junction bases: 9. This CDR3 reads CASSLSTSLDTGELFF. CDR3 bases: TGTGCCAGCAGCCTCTCGACTAGCCTGGACACCGGGGAGCTGTTTTTT.

The rearrangement joins TRBV4-3 to TRBJ1-3, with unresolved D. Germline lookup yields CDR1 LGHNA and CDR2 YSLEER. V lost 0 bases and J lost 0, with 6 bases in between. The CDR3 sequence is 15 residues long. CDR3 nucleotide sequence: TGCGCCAGCAGCCAAGAAGCCCACTCTGGAAACACCATATATTTT. It specifies CASSQEAHSGNTIYF.

For the CDR3, the DNA is TGTGCCAGCAGATCCCTGACAGGAAGGTCTGGAAACACCATATATTTT. This encodes CASRSLTGRSGNTIYF. This chain links TRBV6-6 with TRBJ1-3; tentatively, D is TRBD1 (6 bases). V lost 6 bases and J lost 1, with 16 bases in between. The CDR3 totals 16 residues. Germline V gene lookup returns CDR1 MNHNY and CDR2 SVGAGI (reference sequence).

This clone appeared once. V gene TRBV7-2 combines with J gene TRBJ2-6, with D perhaps TRBD2 (6 bases). Per the germline V gene, CDR1 is SGHTA and CDR2 is FQGNSA. CDR3 length equals 15 residues. Trimming cost V 5 bases and J 4 bases, with 12 bases left between them. CDR3 region: CASSRGGSGANVLTF. The CDR3 region has the DNA TGTGCCAGCAGCCGCGGAGGGTCAGGGGCCAACGTCCTGACTTTC.